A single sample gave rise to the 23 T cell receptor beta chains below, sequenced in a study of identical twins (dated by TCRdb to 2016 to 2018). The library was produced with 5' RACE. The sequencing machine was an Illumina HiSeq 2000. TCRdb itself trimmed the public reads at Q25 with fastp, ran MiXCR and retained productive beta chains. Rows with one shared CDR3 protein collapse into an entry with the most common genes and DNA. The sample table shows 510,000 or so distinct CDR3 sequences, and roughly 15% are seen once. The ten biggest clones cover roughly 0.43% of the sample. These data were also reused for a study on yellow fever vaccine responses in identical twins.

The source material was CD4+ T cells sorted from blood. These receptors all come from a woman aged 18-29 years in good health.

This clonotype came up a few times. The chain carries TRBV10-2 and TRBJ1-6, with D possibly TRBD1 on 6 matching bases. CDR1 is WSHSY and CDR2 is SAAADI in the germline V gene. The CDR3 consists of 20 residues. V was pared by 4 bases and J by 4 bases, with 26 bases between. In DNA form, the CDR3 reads TGCGCCAGCAGTGCCCCGGGACGGGGGGCTCCTAGGTCATATAATTCACCCCTCCACTTT. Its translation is CASSAPGRGAPRSYNSPLHF.

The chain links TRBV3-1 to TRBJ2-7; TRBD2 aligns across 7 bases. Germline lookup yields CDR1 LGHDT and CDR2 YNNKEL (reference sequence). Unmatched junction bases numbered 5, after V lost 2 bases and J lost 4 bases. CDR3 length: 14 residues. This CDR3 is CASSQSRTSYEQYF. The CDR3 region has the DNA TGTGCCAGCAGCCAATCTCGGACTAGTTACGAGCAGTACTTC.

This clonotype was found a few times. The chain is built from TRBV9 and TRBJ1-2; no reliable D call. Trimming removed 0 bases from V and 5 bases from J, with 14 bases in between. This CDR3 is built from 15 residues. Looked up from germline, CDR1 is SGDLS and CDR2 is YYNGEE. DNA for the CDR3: TGTGCCAGCAGCGTAGGTCTATCTTCGGAATATGGCTACACCTTC. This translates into CASSVGLSSEYGYTF.

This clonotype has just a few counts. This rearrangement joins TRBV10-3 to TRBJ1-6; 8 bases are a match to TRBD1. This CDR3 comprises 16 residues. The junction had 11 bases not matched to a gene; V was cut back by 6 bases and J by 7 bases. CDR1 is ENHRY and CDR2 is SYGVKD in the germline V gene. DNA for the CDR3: TGTGCCATCAGCGGTGGACAGGGAGTTGAAAATTCACCCCTCCACTTT. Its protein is CAISGGQGVENSPLHF.

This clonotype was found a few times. The CDR3 nucleotides read TGCGCCAGCAGCCGACCAACCGACAGGGTGAGAACAGATACGCAGTATTTT. Encoded protein: CASSRPTDRVRTDTQYF. The chain recombines TRBV4-1 with TRBJ2-3; 7 nucleotides match TRBD1. Germline CDR1 reads MGHRA; CDR2 reads YSYEKL. The CDR3 is 17 amino acids. After removal of 4 bases from V and 3 bases from J, the junction contained 13 bases not matched to a gene.

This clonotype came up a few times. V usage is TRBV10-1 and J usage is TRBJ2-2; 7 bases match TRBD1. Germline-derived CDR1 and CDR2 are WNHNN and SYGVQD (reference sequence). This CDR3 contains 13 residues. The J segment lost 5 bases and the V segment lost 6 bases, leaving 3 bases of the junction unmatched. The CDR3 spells CASRLTGTGELFF. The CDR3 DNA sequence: TGCGCCAGCAGACTGACAGGGACCGGGGAGCTGTTTTTT.

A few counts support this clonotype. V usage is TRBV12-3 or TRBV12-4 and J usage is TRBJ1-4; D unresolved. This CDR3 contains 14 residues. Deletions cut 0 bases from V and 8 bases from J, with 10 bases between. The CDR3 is CASSLALSWEKLFF. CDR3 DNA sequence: TGTGCCAGCAGTTTAGCGCTGTCGTGGGAAAAACTGTTTTTT.

The CDR3 DNA reads TGTGCCAGCAGAAGACTAGCGGCTAGCACAGATACGCAGTATTTT. It specifies CASRRLAASTDTQYF. The chain joins TRBV2 to TRBJ2-3; TRBD2 agrees at 9 bases. The CDR3 has 15 amino acids. J gave up 0 bases and V 6 bases, and 4 bases lay outside the gene matches. Germline CDR1 and CDR2: SNHLY and FYNNEI.

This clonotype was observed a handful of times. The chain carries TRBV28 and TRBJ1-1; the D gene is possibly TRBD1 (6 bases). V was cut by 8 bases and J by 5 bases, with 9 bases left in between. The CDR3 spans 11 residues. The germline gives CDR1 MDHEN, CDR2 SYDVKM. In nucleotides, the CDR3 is TGTGCCAGCTACAGGGTGACTGAAGCTTTCTTT. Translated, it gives CASYRVTEAFF.

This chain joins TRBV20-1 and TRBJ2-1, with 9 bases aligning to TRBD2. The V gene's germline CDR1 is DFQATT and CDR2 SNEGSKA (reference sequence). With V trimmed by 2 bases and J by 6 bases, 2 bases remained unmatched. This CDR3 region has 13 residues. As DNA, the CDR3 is TGCAGTGCTAGACTAGCGGGGAGCAATGAGCAGTTCTTC. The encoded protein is CSARLAGSNEQFF.

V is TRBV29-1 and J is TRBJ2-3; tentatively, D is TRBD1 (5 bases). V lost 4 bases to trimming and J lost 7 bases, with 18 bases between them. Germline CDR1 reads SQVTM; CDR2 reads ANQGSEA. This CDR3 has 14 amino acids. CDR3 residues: CSVVLGPSFNTQYF. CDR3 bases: TGCAGCGTTGTGTTGGGGCCAAGCTTTAATACGCAGTATTTT.

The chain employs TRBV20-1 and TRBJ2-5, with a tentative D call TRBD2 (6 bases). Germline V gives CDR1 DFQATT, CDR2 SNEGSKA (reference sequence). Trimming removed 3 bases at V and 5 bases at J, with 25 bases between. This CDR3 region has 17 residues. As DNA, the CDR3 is TGCAGTGCTAGGATCCCCCAGACTAGGAGGGCCGGGGAGACCCAGTACTTC. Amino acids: CSARIPQTRRAGETQYF.

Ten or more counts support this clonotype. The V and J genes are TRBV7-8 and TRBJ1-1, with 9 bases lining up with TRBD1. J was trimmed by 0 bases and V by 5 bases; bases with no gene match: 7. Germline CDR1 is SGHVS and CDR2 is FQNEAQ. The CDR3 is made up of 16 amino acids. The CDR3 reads CASSTTGGIMNTEAFF. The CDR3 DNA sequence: TGTGCCAGCAGCACGACAGGGGGAATAATGAACACTGAAGCTTTCTTT.

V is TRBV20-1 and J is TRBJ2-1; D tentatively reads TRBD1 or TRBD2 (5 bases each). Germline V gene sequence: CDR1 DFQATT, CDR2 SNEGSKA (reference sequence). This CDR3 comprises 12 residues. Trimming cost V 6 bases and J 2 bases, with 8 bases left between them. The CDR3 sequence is CSASGPYNEQFF. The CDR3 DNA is TGCAGTGCGTCGGGACCCTACAATGAGCAGTTCTTC.

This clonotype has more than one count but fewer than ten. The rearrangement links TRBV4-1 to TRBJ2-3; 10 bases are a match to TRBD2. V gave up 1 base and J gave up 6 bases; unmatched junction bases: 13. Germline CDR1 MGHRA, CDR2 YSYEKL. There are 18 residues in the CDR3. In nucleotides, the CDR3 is TGCGCCAGCAGCCAAGTATGGAGCGGGGGGGGCGGTTTGGATACGCAGTATTTT. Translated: CASSQVWSGGGGLDTQYF.

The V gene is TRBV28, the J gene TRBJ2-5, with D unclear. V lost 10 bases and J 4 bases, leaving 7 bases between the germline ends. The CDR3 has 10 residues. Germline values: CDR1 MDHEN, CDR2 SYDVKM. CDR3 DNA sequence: TGTGCCAAGACAATAGAGACCCAGTACTTC. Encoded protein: CAKTIETQYF.

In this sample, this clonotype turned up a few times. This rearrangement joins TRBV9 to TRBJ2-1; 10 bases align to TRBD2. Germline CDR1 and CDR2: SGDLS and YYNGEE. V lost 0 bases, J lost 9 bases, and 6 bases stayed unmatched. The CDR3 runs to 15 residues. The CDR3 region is CASSVGASGSGEQFF. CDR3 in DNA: TGTGCCAGCAGCGTAGGGGCTAGCGGGAGCGGTGAGCAGTTCTTC.

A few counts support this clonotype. This CDR3 reads CASSQGAGNTIYF. In DNA, the CDR3 is TGTGCCAGCAGCCAAGGGGCTGGAAACACCATATATTTT. This chain links TRBV3-1 with TRBJ1-3; no definite D call. The V gene lost 1 base and the J gene lost 2 bases, with 3 bases spanning the gap. CDR3 length equals 13 residues. CDR1 is LGHDT, CDR2 YNNKEL, per germline (reference sequence).

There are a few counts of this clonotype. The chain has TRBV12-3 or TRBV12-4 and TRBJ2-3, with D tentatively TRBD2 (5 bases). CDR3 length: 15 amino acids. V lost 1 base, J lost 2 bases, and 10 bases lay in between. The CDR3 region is CASSLGVGNTDTQYF. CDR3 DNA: TGTGCCAGCAGTTTAGGGGTCGGGAACACAGATACGCAGTATTTT.

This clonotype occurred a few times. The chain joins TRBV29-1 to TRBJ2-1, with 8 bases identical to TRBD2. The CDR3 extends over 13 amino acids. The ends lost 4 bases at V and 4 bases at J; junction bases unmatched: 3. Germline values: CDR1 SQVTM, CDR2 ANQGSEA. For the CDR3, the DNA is TGCAGCGTTGCACTAGCGGTGTACAATGAGCAGTTCTTC. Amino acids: CSVALAVYNEQFF.

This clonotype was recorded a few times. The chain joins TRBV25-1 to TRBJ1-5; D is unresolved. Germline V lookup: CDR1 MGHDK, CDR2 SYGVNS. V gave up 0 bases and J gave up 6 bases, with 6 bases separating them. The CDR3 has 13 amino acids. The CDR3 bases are TGTGCCAGCAGTGAATATGATGCTCAGCCCCAGCATTTT. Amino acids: CASSEYDAQPQHF.

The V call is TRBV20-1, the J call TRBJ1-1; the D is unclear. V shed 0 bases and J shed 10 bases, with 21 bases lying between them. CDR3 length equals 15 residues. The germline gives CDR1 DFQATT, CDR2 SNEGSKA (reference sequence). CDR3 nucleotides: TGCAGTGCTAGAGATCTCCCGGGGTGGGCGGATACAGCTTTCTTT. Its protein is CSARDLPGWADTAFF.

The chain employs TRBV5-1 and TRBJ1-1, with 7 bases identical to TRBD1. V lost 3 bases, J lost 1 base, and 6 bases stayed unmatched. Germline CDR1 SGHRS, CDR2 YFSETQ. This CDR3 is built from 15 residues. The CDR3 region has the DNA TGCGCCAGCAGCTGGGAGACAGGGAAGAACACTGAAGCTTTCTTT. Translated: CASSWETGKNTEAFF.